This TCR beta chain was obtained from a study of blood T cells in healthy people across ages. PCR was performed a second time for about 7 to 12 cycles using a sample-barcoded 5' primer and a J-beta primer mix. MiXCR, applied by TCRdb to the 5' RACE reads, yields one record per CDR3 protein. In the table there are around 580,000 distinct CDR3 sequences, about 45% of which are singletons. Total RNA amounts of at least 6 micrograms were extracted per sample. This CDR3 comprises 15 residues. V was pared by 3 bases and J by 7 bases, with 9 bases of the junction left unmatched. Germline assignment: CDR1 SGHTA and CDR2 FQGNSA.

The chain carries TRBV7-2 and TRBJ2-1, with 7 bases lining up with TRBD1. The sample taken for sequencing was blood. This TCR was recovered from a man of 80 years or more in good health. The CDR3 sequence is CASSFGRGQMNEQFF. CDR3 nucleotides: TGTGCCAGCAGCTTCGGTAGGGGACAGATGAATGAGCAGTTCTTC.